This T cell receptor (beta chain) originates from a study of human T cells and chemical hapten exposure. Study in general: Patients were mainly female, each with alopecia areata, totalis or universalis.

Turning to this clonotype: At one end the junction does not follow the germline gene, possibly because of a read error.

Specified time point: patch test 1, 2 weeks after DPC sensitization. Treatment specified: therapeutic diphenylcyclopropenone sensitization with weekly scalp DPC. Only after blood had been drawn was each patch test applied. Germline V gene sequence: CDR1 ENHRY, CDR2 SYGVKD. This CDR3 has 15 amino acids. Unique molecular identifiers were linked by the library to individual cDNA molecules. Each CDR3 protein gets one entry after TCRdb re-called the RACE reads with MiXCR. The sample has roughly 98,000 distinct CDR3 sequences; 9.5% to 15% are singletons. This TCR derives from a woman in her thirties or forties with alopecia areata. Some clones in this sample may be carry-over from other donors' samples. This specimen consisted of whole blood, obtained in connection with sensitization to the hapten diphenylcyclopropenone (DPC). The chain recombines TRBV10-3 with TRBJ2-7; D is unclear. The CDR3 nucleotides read TGTGCCGTCAGTGTTGGGTCAGCCGTCTCCTACGAGCAGTACTTC. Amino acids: CAVSVGSAVSYEQYF.